Following are 2 T cell receptor beta chains from one sample sequenced in a study of Graves' ophthalmopathy and Graves' hyperthyroidism listed by TCRdb under 2018. This sample was sequenced with an Illumina HiSeq 2000. For repertoire sequencing, TCR beta CDR3 regions were amplified from RNA transcripts. The first round was an RT-PCR using HTBI primers with the Qiagen OneStep RT-PCR kit, and this first round was followed by a second-round multiplex PCR, then size selection and purification. TCRdb took the public reads, trimmed them with fastp at Q25, ran MiXCR for clone calling and kept in-frame beta chains. Rows with one shared CDR3 protein collapse into an entry with the most common genes and DNA. This sample lists about 1.2 million distinct CDR3 sequences; roughly two fifths were detected once. Jointly, the top ten make up roughly 10% of the sample. The sample taken for sequencing was peripheral blood or thyroid tissue (not recorded which). Receptors originate from an adult man with Graves' hyperthyroidism.

This clonotype was counted a few times. This chain joins TRBV7-9 and TRBJ2-2, with 10 bases matching TRBD2. Germline V gene sequence: CDR1 SEHNR, CDR2 FQNEAQ (reference sequence). The CDR3 extends over 18 amino acids. Germline trimming cut 1 base from V and 2 bases from J; bases unmatched to any gene: 7. The DNA of the CDR3 is TGTGCCAGCAGCTTAGGCTCCAGCGGGAGGGCCAACACCGGGGAGCTGTTTTTT. Its protein is CASSLGSSGRANTGELFF.

In its sample, this clonotype was seen a few times. The chain has TRBV6-5 and TRBJ2-7, with unresolved D. Per the germline V gene, CDR1 is MNHEY and CDR2 is SVGAGI. V lost 6 bases and J lost 3, with 12 bases in between. This CDR3 comprises 13 residues. The CDR3 region is CASSPTVDYEQYF. CDR3 DNA: TGTGCCAGCAGCCCTACGGTAGACTACGAGCAGTACTTC.